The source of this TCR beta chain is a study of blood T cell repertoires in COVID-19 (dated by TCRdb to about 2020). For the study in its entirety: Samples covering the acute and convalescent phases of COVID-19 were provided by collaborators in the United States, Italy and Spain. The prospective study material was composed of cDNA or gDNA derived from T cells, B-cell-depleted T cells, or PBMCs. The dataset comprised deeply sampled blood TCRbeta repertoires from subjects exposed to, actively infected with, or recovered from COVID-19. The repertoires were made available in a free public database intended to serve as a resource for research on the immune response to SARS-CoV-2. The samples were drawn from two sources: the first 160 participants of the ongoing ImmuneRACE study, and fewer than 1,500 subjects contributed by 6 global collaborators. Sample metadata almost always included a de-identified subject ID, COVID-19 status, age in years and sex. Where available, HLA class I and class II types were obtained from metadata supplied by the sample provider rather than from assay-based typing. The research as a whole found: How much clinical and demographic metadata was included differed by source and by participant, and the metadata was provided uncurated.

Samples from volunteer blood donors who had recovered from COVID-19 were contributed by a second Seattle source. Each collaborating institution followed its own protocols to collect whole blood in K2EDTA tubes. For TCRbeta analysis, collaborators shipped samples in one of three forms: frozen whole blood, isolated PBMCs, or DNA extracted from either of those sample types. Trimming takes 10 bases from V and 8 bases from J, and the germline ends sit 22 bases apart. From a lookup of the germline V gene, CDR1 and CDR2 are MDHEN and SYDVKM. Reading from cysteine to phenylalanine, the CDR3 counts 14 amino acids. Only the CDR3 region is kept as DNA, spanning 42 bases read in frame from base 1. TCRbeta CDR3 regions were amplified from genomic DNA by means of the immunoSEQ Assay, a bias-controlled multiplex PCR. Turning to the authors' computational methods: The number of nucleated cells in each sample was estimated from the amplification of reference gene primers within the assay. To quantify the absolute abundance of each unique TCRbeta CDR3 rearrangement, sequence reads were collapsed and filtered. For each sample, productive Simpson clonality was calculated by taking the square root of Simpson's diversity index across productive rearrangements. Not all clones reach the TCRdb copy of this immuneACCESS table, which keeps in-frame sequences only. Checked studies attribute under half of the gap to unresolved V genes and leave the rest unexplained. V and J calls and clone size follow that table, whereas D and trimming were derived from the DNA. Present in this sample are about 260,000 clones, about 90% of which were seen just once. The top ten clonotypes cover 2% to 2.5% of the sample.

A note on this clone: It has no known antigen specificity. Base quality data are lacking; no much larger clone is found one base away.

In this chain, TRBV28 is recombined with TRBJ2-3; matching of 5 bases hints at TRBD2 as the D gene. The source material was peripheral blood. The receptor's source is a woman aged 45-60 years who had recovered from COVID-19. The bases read TGTGCCACCCGAACCGCCGGGGAAGGCGGTACGCAGTATTTT. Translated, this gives CATRTAGEGGTQYF.